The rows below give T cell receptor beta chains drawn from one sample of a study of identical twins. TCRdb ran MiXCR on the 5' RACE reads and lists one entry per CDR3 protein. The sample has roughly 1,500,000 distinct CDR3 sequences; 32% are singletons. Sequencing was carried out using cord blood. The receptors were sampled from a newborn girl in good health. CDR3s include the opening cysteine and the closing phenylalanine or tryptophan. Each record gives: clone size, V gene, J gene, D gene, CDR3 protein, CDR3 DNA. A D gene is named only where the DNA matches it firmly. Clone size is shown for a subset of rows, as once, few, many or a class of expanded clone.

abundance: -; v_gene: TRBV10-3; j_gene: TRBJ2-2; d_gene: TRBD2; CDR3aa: CAISERGEAGELFF; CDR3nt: TGTGCCATCAGTGAACGGGGGGAAGCCGGGGAGCTGTTTTTT
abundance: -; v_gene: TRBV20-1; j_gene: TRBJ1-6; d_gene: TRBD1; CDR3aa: CSARDRVRSPLHF; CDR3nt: TGCAGTGCTAGGGACAGGGTTCGGTCACCCCTCCACTTT
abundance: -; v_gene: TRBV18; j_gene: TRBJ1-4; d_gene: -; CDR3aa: CASSPTSHATNEKLFF; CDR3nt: TGTGCCAGCTCACCAACATCCCACGCAACTAATGAAAAACTGTTTTTT
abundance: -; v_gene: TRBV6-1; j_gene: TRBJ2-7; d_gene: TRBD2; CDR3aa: CASSPTRTSGDEQYF; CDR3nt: TGTGCCAGCAGTCCCACGAGGACTAGCGGGGACGAGCAGTACTTC
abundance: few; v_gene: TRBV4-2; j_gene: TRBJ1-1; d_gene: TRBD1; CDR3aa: CASSFPGRTGVGTEAFF; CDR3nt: TGTGCCAGCAGCTTCCCGGGGCGGACAGGGGTTGGCACTGAAGCTTTCTTT
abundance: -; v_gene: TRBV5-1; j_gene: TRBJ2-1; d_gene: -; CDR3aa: CASRGSGGDSYNEQFF; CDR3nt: TGCGCCAGCAGGGGTTCAGGAGGTGACTCCTACAATGAGCAGTTCTTC
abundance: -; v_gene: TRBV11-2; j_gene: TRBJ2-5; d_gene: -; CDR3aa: CASSPWGWAGRQETQYF; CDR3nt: TGTGCCAGCAGCCCCTGGGGGTGGGCGGGGAGGCAAGAGACCCAGTACTTC
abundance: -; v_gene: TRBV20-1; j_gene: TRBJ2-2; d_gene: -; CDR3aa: CSARTENTGELFF; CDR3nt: TGCAGTGCCCGTACTGAGAACACCGGGGAGCTGTTTTTT
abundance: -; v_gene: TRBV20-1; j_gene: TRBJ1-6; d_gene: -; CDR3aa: CSANPSPWGSPLHF; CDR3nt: TGCAGTGCTAACCCCTCACCTTGGGGCTCACCCCTCCACTTT
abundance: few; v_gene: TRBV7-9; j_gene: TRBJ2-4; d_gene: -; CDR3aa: CASSLGTGGGRINIQYF; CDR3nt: TGTGCCAGCAGCTTAGGGACCGGAGGGGGGCGGATAAACATTCAGTACTTC
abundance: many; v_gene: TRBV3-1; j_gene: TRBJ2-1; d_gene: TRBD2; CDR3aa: CASSQAGTSSNEQFF; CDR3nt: TGTGCCAGCAGCCAAGCTGGGACTAGTTCGAATGAGCAGTTCTTC
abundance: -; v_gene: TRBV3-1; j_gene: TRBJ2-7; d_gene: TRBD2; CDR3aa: CASSQGSGGSIHEQYF; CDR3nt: TGTGCCAGCAGCCAAGGCTCGGGCGGGAGTATCCACGAGCAGTACTTC
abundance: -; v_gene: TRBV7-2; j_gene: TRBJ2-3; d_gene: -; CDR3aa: CASSLVSRGARTDTQYF; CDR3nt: TGTGCCAGCAGCTTAGTTTCCCGGGGGGCGCGCACAGATACGCAGTATTTT
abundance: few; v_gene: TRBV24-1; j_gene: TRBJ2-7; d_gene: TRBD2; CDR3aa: CATGTTAYEQYF; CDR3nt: TGTGCCACCGGGACTACCGCCTACGAGCAGTACTTC
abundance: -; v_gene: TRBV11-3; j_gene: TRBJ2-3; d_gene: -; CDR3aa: CVSSLRGTDTQYF; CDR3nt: TGTGTCAGCAGCTTAAGGGGCACAGATACGCAGTATTTT
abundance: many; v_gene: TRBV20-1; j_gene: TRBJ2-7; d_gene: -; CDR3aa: CSATGHSYEQYF; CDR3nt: TGCAGTGCGACGGGACACTCCTACGAGCAGTACTTC
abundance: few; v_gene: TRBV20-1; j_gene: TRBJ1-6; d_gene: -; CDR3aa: CSARDVPYSPLHF; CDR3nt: TGCAGTGCTAGAGATGTCCCTTATTCACCCCTCCACTTT
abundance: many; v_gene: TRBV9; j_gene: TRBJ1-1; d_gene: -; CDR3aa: CASSPLGRYHTEAFF; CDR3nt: TGTGCCAGCAGCCCGTTAGGCCGGTACCACACTGAAGCTTTCTTT
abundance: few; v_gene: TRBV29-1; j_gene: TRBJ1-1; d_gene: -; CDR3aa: CSVAQGNTEAFF; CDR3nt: TGCAGCGTCGCTCAGGGGAACACTGAAGCTTTCTTT
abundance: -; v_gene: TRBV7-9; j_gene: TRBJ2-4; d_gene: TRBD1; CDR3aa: CASSYHRGNIQYF; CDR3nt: TGTGCCAGCAGCTACCACAGGGGAAACATTCAGTACTTC
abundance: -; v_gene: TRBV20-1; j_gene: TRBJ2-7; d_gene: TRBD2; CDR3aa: CSARVFGLAGLDEQYF; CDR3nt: TGCAGTGCTAGAGTTTTCGGACTAGCGGGGTTGGATGAGCAGTACTTC
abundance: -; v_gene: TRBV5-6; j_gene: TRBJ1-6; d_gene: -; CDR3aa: CASSKTGNSPLHF; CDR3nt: TGTGCCAGCAGCAAAACAGGAAATTCACCCCTCCACTTT
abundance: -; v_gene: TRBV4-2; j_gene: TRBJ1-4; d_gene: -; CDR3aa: CASGQDGPATNEKLFF; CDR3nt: TGTGCCAGCGGCCAAGATGGGCCAGCAACTAATGAAAAACTGTTTTTT
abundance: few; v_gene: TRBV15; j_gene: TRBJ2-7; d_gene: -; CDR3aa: CATRSRGRPREQYF; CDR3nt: TGTGCCACCAGGTCGAGGGGTCGGCCTCGGGAGCAGTACTTC
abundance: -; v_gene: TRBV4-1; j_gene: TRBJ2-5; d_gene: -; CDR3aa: CASSPLTGPQYF; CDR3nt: TGCGCCAGCAGTCCTCTTACAGGGCCACAGTACTTC
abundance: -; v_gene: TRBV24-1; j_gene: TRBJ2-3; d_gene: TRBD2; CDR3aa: CATSDLGLAGGPDTQYF; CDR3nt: TGTGCCACCAGTGATCTTGGACTAGCGGGAGGGCCAGATACGCAGTATTTT
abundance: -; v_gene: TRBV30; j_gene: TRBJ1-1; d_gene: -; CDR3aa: CAWSGREPHTEAFF; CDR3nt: TGTGCCTGGAGTGGAAGGGAGCCCCACACTGAAGCTTTCTTT
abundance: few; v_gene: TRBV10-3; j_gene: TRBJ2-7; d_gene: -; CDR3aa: CAISESNREWEYF; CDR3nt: TGTGCCATCAGTGAGTCAAATCGAGAGTGGGAGTACTTC
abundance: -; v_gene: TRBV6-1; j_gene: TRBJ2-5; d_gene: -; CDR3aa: CASRISWTSYGQYF; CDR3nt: TGTGCCAGCAGGATTAGCTGGACTTCCTACGGGCAGTACTTC
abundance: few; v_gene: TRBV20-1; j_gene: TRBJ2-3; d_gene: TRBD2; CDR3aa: CSARLAGGRYTDTQYF; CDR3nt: TGCAGTGCTCGACTAGCGGGGGGCCGTTACACAGATACGCAGTATTTT
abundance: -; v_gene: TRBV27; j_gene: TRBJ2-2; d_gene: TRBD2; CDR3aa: CASSPRTSGAVNTGELFF; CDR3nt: TGTGCCAGCAGTCCTCGGACTAGCGGAGCTGTTAACACCGGGGAGCTGTTTTTT
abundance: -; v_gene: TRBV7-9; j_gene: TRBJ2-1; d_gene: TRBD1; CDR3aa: CASSLIQGVEYNEQFF; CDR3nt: TGTGCCAGCAGCCTCATACAGGGGGTGGAATACAATGAGCAGTTCTTC
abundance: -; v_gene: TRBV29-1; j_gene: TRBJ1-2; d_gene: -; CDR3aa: CSVEAPAGPGYTF; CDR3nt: TGCAGCGTTGAAGCCCCGGCAGGGCCGGGGTACACCTTC
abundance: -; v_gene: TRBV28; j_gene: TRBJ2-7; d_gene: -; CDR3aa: CASTQNPRYSYNEQYF; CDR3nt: TGTGCCAGCACTCAAAACCCGCGGTACTCCTACAATGAGCAGTACTTC
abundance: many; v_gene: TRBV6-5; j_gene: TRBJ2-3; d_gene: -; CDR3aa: CASSMYPPDSTDTQYF; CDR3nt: TGTGCCAGCAGTATGTACCCTCCAGACAGCACAGATACGCAGTATTTT
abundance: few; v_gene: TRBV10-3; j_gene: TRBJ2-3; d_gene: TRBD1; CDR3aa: CAVTPTGGLLDTQYF; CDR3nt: TGTGCCGTCACCCCAACAGGGGGGTTATTAGATACGCAGTATTTT
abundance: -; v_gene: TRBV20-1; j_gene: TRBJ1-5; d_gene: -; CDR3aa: CSAREGEYSNQPQHF; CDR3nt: TGCAGTGCTAGAGAAGGAGAATATAGCAATCAGCCCCAGCATTTT
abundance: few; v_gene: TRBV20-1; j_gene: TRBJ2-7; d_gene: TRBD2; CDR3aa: CSADQPGLVFWQYF; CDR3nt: TGCAGTGCTGACCAACCGGGACTAGTATTTTGGCAGTACTTC
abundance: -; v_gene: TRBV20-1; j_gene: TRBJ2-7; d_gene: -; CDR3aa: CSARPESASYEQYF; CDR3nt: TGCAGTGCTAGGCCAGAGAGCGCCTCCTACGAGCAGTACTTC
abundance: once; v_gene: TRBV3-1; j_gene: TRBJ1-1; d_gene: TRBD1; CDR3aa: CASSRDRGLSNTEAFF; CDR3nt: TGTGCCAGCAGTCGGGACAGGGGGCTGTCGAACACTGAAGCTTTCTTT
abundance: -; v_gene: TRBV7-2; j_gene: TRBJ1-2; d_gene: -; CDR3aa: CASSLAGERGVYGYTF; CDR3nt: TGTGCCAGCAGCTTAGCAGGGGAAAGGGGCGTCTATGGCTACACCTTC
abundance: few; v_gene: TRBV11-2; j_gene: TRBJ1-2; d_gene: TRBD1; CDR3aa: CASSLDTPGQGWAGYTF; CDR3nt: TGTGCCAGCAGCTTAGATACCCCGGGACAGGGTTGGGCTGGCTACACCTTC
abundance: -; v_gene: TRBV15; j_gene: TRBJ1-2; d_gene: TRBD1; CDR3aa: CATSREHLTGDGYTF; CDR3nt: TGTGCCACCAGCAGAGAGCACCTCACAGGGGATGGCTACACCTTC
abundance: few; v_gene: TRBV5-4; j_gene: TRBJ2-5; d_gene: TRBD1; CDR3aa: CASSTGGNEQYF; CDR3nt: TGTGCCAGCAGCACAGGGGGCAATGAGCAGTACTTC